These T cell receptor beta chains were read from a single sample in a study of OX40 agonist ivuxolimab in advanced cancers. TCRdb's copy holds only in-frame clones and misses some; the assay was immunoSEQ multiplex PCR. The table lists about 49,000 clones, roughly three quarters of them singletons, with around 2.5% in the top ten. The sequences come from CD4+ or CD8+ T cells sorted from blood, collected in a trial of the OX40 agonist ivuxolimab. These receptors were taken from an adult with an advanced solid tumor such as melanoma, head and neck, liver or kidney cancer. Each CDR3 is given with its conserved first and last residue. D genes are given only for firm matches. Clone size is stated in some rows and not others, as once, few, many or a class when expanded.

abundance	len	v_gene	j_gene	d_gene	CDR3nt	CDR3aa
.	15	TRBV6-6	TRBJ1-1	TRBD1	TGTGCCAGCAATGCACAGGGGGCGGAAAACACTGAAGCTTTCTTT	CASNAQGAENTEAFF
once	17	TRBV15	TRBJ1-5	.	TGTGCCACCAGCAGAGACTTGGTGCGGTCGGGCAATCAGCCCCAGCATTTT	CATSRDLVRSGNQPQHF
.	17	TRBV9	TRBJ2-2	TRBD2	TGTGCCAGCAGCGTAGGGACTAGCGGGAGGATGGGCGGGGAGCTGTTTTTT	CASSVGTSGRMGGELFF
.	17	TRBV7-6	TRBJ2-1	TRBD2	TGTGCCAGCAGCGTCGGACTAGCGGGGGGCTCCTACAATGAGCAGTTCTTC	CASSVGLAGGSYNEQFF
.	13	TRBV28	TRBJ1-5	.	TGTGCCAGCAGTTTAACGCGGAGTCAGCCCCAGCATTTT	CASSLTRSQPQHF
.	18	TRBV10-1	TRBJ2-5	TRBD1	TGCGCCAGCAGTGAGTCGGGACAGGGGATCAAGGTAGAAAAGACCCAGTACTTC	CASSESGQGIKVEKTQYF
few	16	TRBV4-1	TRBJ1-4	.	TGCGCCAGCAGCCCCCCACCTGGCACAACTAATGAAAAACTGTTTTTT	CASSPPPGTTNEKLFF
.	13	TRBV7-2	TRBJ2-3	.	TGTGCCAGCTTGCTTAGTCCTGCAGATACGCAGTATTTT	CASLLSPADTQYF
.	14	TRBV7-6	TRBJ2-5	.	TGTACCAGCAGCTTAACCCGGAGCCAAGAGACCCAGTACTTC	CTSSLTRSQETQYF
few	14	TRBV25-1	TRBJ1-2	.	TGTGCCAGCAGTGAGGAGAGGGGCTGGTCTGGCTACACCTTC	CASSEERGWSGYTF
.	15	TRBV4-2	TRBJ2-7	.	TGTGCCAGCAGCCAAGTTTTGGGGGGCTCCTACGAGCAGTACTTC	CASSQVLGGSYEQYF
.	15	TRBV7-2	TRBJ2-1	.	TGTGCCAGCAGCTTAAGGAGGCGGAGTGAGGATGAGCAGTTCTTC	CASSLRRRSEDEQFF
.	14	TRBV7-8	TRBJ2-1	.	TGTGCCAGCAGCTTAAGATCCTCGGGCAATGAGCAGTTCTTC	CASSLRSSGNEQFF
.	14	TRBV27	TRBJ1-3	.	TGTGCCAGCAGCCCAGGGAACCTGAGAAACACCATATATTTT	CASSPGNLRNTIYF
.	14	TRBV6-6	TRBJ1-2	.	TGTGCCAGCAGACTTACGGGGGGCGGAGGTGGCTACACCTTC	CASRLTGGGGGYTF
once	17	TRBV27	TRBJ2-3	TRBD2	TGTGCCAGCAGTCCCGCCGGACTAGCGGGGAGCACAGATACGCAGTATTTT	CASSPAGLAGSTDTQYF
.	13	TRBV9	TRBJ1-5	.	TGTGCCAGCAGCCTTGCGGACAATCAGCCCCAGCATTTT	CASSLADNQPQHF
.	12	TRBV7-8	TRBJ1-2	.	TGTGCCAGCAGCCGAAAGACCTATGGCTACACCTTC	CASSRKTYGYTF
.	15	TRBV10-1	TRBJ2-7	.	TGCGCCAGCAGGGAGGGACGGAGCCTATGGGACGAGCAGTACTTC	CASREGRSLWDEQYF
.	13	TRBV9	TRBJ2-7	.	TGTGCCAGCAGCGTAGGGCCCTGGGACGAGCAGTACTTC	CASSVGPWDEQYF
.	16	TRBV7-3	TRBJ1-2	.	TGTGCCAGCAGCGCCGAAATCGGGTTAGCTAACTATGGCTACACCTTC	CASSAEIGLANYGYTF
.	16	TRBV10-3	TRBJ1-4	.	TGTGCCATCAGTGAACCTGGAGGGACGGGGAATGAAAAACTGTTTTTT	CAISEPGGTGNEKLFF
.	16	TRBV19	TRBJ2-3	TRBD2	TGTGCCAGTAGTATAGACAGGCTAGCGGGAGCAGATACGCAGTATTTT	CASSIDRLAGADTQYF
.	15	TRBV30	TRBJ1-1	TRBD1	TGTGCCTGGAGTGTAGGGGGCGGAGTGAACACTGAAGCTTTCTTT	CAWSVGGGVNTEAFF
.	11	TRBV20-1	TRBJ1-1	.	TGCAGTGCTGGGACCCCAATCGAAGCTTTCTTT	CSAGTPIEAFF
.	13	TRBV19	TRBJ2-7	.	TGTGCCAGTAGTCTGCTAGGGTCCCACGAGCAGTACTTC	CASSLLGSHEQYF
.	13	TRBV7-2	TRBJ2-5	.	TGTGCCAGCAGCTTAATCCCCGGGGAGACCCAGTACTTC	CASSLIPGETQYF
.	18	TRBV7-2	TRBJ2-7	TRBD2	TGTGCCAGCAGCTTAATGACTAGCGGGGGTTCGTACTCCTACGAGCAGTACTTC	CASSLMTSGGSYSYEQYF
.	15	TRBV19	TRBJ1-4	.	TGTGCCAGTAGTAGGTCTGGGAGGATTAATGAAAAACTGTTTTTT	CASSRSGRINEKLFF
.	12	TRBV2	TRBJ1-3	.	TGTGCCAGTTCCAGACAGGGAAACACCATATATTTT	CASSRQGNTIYF
.	13	TRBV6-5	TRBJ1-2	.	TGTGCCAGCAGTTATTCCCTAGGGTATGGCTACACCTTC	CASSYSLGYGYTF
.	14	TRBV6-5	TRBJ1-1	.	TGTGCCAGCAGTTACGGGCCATCCCGCACTGAAGCTTTCTTT	CASSYGPSRTEAFF
.	15	TRBV6-1	TRBJ2-1	TRBD2	TGTGCCAGCTGCCGGGGGGGAATTTGCTACAATGAGCAGTTCTTC	CASCRGGICYNEQFF
few	13	TRBV28	TRBJ1-5	.	TGTGCCAGCAGTTACCACAGAGATCAGCCCCAGCATTTT	CASSYHRDQPQHF
.	14	TRBV6-5	TRBJ1-6	.	TGTGCCAGCAGTTTTGCGGAGATTAATTCACCCCTCCACTTT	CASSFAEINSPLHF
once	16	TRBV9	TRBJ2-1	.	TGTGCCAGCAGCGTAGCTACCCCCGGACCAAACAATGAGCAGTTCTTC	CASSVATPGPNNEQFF
.	14	TRBV5-8	TRBJ2-3	.	TGTGCCAGCAGCCTCACCTTGGGCCCATGGACGCAGTATTTT	CASSLTLGPWTQYF
.	17	TRBV28	TRBJ2-4	TRBD2	TGTGCCAGCAGTCCCCGGACTAGCAGGATGGCCAAAAACATTCAGTACTTC	CASSPRTSRMAKNIQYF
.	15	TRBV6-5	TRBJ2-3	TRBD1	TGTGCCAGCAGTTGGGGGACAGGGAGCACAGATACGCAGTATTTT	CASSWGTGSTDTQYF
few	17	TRBV19	TRBJ2-2	TRBD1	TGTGCCAGTAGTATCTCGACAGGGGGCTCTAACACCGGGGAGCTGTTTTTT	CASSISTGGSNTGELFF